The 24 T cell receptor beta chains below were found in one sample sequenced in a study of technical replicates of blood from a handful of donors. Sequenced by immunoSEQ multiplex PCR; TCRdb stores in-frame clones only, minus some. The repertoire holds about 79,000 clones, with roughly 92% as singletons. Sequences were obtained from T cells isolated from PBMCs. The receptors were gathered from a human donor in good health.

This chain links TRBV2 with TRBJ2-3; TRBD2 matches 10 bases. V shed 6 bases and J 3 bases; nucleotides not matched to a gene: 6. Germline V gene data show CDR1 as SNHLY and CDR2 as FYNNEI. CDR3 size: 15 residues. The CDR3 is CASSASGSGTDTQYF. The CDR3 DNA follows: TGTGCCAGCAGCGCTAGCGGGAGTGGGACAGATACGCAGTATTTT. The full variable domain, completed using reference TRBV2 and TRBJ2-3, is EPEVTQTPSHQVTQMGQEVILRCVPISNHLYFYWYRQILGQKVEFLVSFYNNEISEKSEIFDDQFSVERPDGSNFTLKIRSTKLEDSAMYFCASSASGSGTDTQYFGPGTRLTVL.

V is TRBV28 and J is TRBJ2-4; TRBD1 matches at 10 bases. V trimming: 1 base; J trimming: 7 bases; junction bases outside the gene matches: 7. Looked up from germline, CDR1 is MDHEN and CDR2 is SYDVKM. There are 16 residues in the CDR3. The DNA for the CDR3 is TGTGCCAGCAGTTTATCGACAGGGGGCGCCTTTAACATTCAGTACTTC. Translation gives CASSLSTGGAFNIQYF.

The CDR3: CASTEGQIFYEQYF. Written as DNA, the CDR3 is TGTGCCAGCACCGAAGGACAGATTTTCTACGAGCAGTACTTC. The chain combines TRBV28 with TRBJ2-7; tentative D call: TRBD1 (6 bases). Germline CDR1 and CDR2: MDHEN and SYDVKM. This CDR3 is 14 amino acids long. Trimming left V 7 bases short and J 3 bases short, with 16 bases between.

The chain employs TRBV2 and TRBJ2-5, with 8 bases matching TRBD2. The germline CDR1 and CDR2 sequences are SNHLY and FYNNEI. CDR3 length: 18 amino acids. V dropped 3 bases and J dropped 5; count of bases not matched to a gene: 17. CDR3 in amino acids: CASSDLDRSGGVRETQYF. The CDR3 DNA reads as TGTGCCAGCAGTGATTTGGATCGAAGCGGGGGAGTTCGGGAGACCCAGTACTTC.

The CDR3 DNA follows: TGTGCCAGCTCACCCGGGGTCCCCTCTGGGGCCAACGTCCTGACTTTC. Translating gives CASSPGVPSGANVLTF. This chain links TRBV18 with TRBJ2-6, with D possibly being TRBD2 (5 bases). The CDR3 runs to 16 residues. Germline CDR1 is KGHSH and CDR2 is LQKENI. Trimming stripped 3 bases from V and 0 bases from J, with 9 bases between.

This chain joins TRBV27 and TRBJ2-7; 8 bases match TRBD1. The length of the CDR3 is 13 residues. V trimming: 3 bases; J trimming: 6 bases; junction bases outside the gene matches: 4. The germline gives CDR1 MNHEY, CDR2 SMNVEV (reference sequence). The CDR3 loop is CASSLDRAGEQYF. DNA for the CDR3: TGTGCCAGCAGTTTGGACAGGGCAGGCGAGCAGTACTTC.

The chain has TRBV6-1 and TRBJ1-6; 7 nucleotides align to TRBD1. With V trimmed by 2 bases and J by 3 bases, 7 bases remained unmatched. The CDR3 loop spans 17 amino acids. The germline V gene encodes CDR1 MNHNS and CDR2 SASEGT. The CDR3 protein is CASSERDGTDYNSPLHF. For the CDR3, the DNA is TGTGCCAGCAGTGAAAGGGATGGGACAGACTATAATTCACCCCTCCACTTT.

The chain is built from TRBV7-3 and TRBJ2-7; weak D call: TRBD2 (6 bases). V dropped 0 bases and J dropped 3 bases, with 9 bases sitting between them. The germline V gene has CDR1 SGHTA and CDR2 FQGTGA. This CDR3 has 14 residues. This CDR3 reads CASSLTGSGYEQYF. CDR3 nucleotide sequence: TGTGCCAGCAGCTTAACTGGTAGCGGCTACGAGCAGTACTTC.

The CDR3 loop reads CASSYQMNTGELFF. CDR3 in DNA: TGTGCCAGCAGTTACCAAATGAACACCGGGGAGCTGTTTTTT. The chain is built from TRBV6-6 and TRBJ2-2, with D hard to call. Trimming stripped 2 bases from V and 1 base from J, with 5 bases between. CDR1 and CDR2 (germline): MNHNY, SVGAGI (reference sequence). CDR3 length: 14 residues.

The genes are TRBV6-6 and TRBJ2-5; 8 nucleotides agree with TRBD1. The CDR3 is 12 residues long. With 7 bases clipped from V and 7 bases from J, the junction kept 5 bases outside the gene matches. The germline gives CDR1 MNHNY, CDR2 SVGAGI (reference sequence). CDR3 residues: CASTGQGGTQYF. The CDR3 region has the DNA TGTGCCAGCACCGGACAGGGTGGGACCCAGTACTTC.

The gene calls are TRBV19 and TRBJ1-1, with TRBD1 identical over 8 bases. In germline, CDR1 is LNHDA, CDR2 SQIVND (reference sequence). This CDR3 spans 12 amino acids. The V segment lost 4 bases and the J segment 11 bases; nucleotides outside the gene matches: 6. The CDR3 DNA sequence: TGTGCCAGTAGTAGGGCAGGGGGCGAGGCTTTCTTT. It is translated as CASSRAGGEAFF.

V and J are TRBV29-1 and TRBJ1-2; weak D call: TRBD1 (5 bases). V lost 7 bases and J 4 bases, leaving 10 bases between the germline ends. This CDR3 has 11 amino acids. Germline CDR1 is SQVTM and CDR2 is ANQGSEA. As DNA, the CDR3 is TGCAGCGCCGACAGAGGCTATGGCTACACCTTC. It specifies CSADRGYGYTF.

This rearrangement joins TRBV2 to TRBJ2-3; D remains unclear. Trimming took 6 bases from V and 2 from J, leaving 6 bases between them. This CDR3 contains 12 residues. Germline V CDR1 and CDR2: SNHLY, FYNNEI. CDR3 region: CASRRITDTQYF. For the CDR3, the DNA is TGTGCCAGCAGGCGGATCACAGATACGCAGTATTTT.

This chain connects TRBV11-2 to TRBJ2-7, with TRBD2 matching 8 bases. The CDR3 runs to 14 residues. CDR1 SGHAT and CDR2 FQNNGV come from the germline V gene. V shed 4 bases, J shed 6 bases, and the junction held 8 bases outside the gene matches. The CDR3 sequence: CASSSLDGGAEQYF. The CDR3 nucleotides read TGTGCCAGCAGCTCGTTGGACGGGGGGGCCGAGCAGTACTTC.

J is TRBJ1-2 and V is TRBV10-1; D is uncertain. V was clipped by 5 bases and J by 4 bases, with 11 bases between them. This CDR3 spans 13 amino acids. The germline V gene has CDR1 WNHNN and CDR2 SYGVQD (reference sequence). The CDR3 nucleotides are TGCGCCAGCAGTCCGATCGGAGCCTATGGCTACACCTTC. Amino acid sequence: CASSPIGAYGYTF.

The gene calls are TRBV6-1 and TRBJ2-3, with D tentatively TRBD1 (7 bases). The V end lost 4 bases, the J end lost 4 bases, and 9 bases lay between the germline ends. CDR3 length: 13 residues. Germline V gives CDR1 MNHNS, CDR2 SASEGT. CDR3 loop: CASSGRGADTQYF. In nucleotides, the CDR3 is TGTGCCAGCAGTGGCAGGGGGGCAGATACGCAGTATTTT.

In DNA, the CDR3 is TGTGCCAGCAGCTCGAGGCGGGGATACAATGAGCAGTTCTTC. Its protein product is CASSSRRGYNEQFF. V gene TRBV7-9 combines with J gene TRBJ2-1, with D maybe TRBD2 (6 bases). V lost 4 bases and J 4 bases, leaving 11 bases between the germline ends. Germline V gives CDR1 SEHNR, CDR2 FQNEAQ (reference sequence). The CDR3 has 14 amino acids.

This chain joins TRBV7-7 and TRBJ2-1; 10 nucleotides line up with TRBD1. V trimming: 4 bases; J trimming: 4 bases; junction bases outside the gene matches: 4. Looked up from germline, CDR1 is SSHAT and CDR2 is FNYEAQ (reference sequence). CDR3 length equals 15 residues. CDR3 coding DNA: TGTGCCAGCAGCTCGGGACAGGGGTGGTACAATGAGCAGTTCTTC. This encodes CASSSGQGWYNEQFF.

The rearrangement links TRBV6-6 to TRBJ2-3, with D perhaps matching TRBD2 (5 bases). V shed 0 bases and J shed 4 bases, with 14 bases lying between them. CDR3 size: 16 residues. Germline V gives CDR1 MNHNY, CDR2 SVGAGI (reference sequence). CDR3 region: CASSYSYGVPADTQYF. The DNA for the CDR3 is TGTGCCAGCAGTTACTCGTACGGGGTCCCCGCAGATACGCAGTATTTT.

The rearrangement uses TRBV6-1 and TRBJ2-3; 7 nucleotides line up with TRBD1. V gave up 4 bases and J gave up 4 bases; unmatched junction bases: 8. Germline CDR1 MNHNS, CDR2 SASEGT. This CDR3 contains 15 residues. This CDR3 reads CASSGRQGGADTQYF. The CDR3 region has the DNA TGTGCCAGCAGTGGCAGACAGGGTGGGGCAGATACGCAGTATTTT.

V is TRBV5-1 and J is TRBJ2-2, with 7 bases fitting TRBD1. Germline loops: CDR1 SGHRS, CDR2 YFSETQ. After removal of 3 bases from V and 3 bases from J, the junction contained 8 bases not matched to a gene. The CDR3 contains 16 residues. The DNA of the CDR3 is TGCGCCAGCAGCTCCGAGGGGGCGCTTGACACCGGGGAGCTGTTTTTT. Its translation: CASSSEGALDTGELFF.

A single count supports this clone. The chain has TRBV9 and TRBJ1-5; D gene uncertain. This CDR3 region has 14 residues. Germline loops: CDR1 SGDLS, CDR2 YYNGEE. The ends were cut back, 0 bases at V and 5 bases at J, with 9 bases in the middle. The DNA for the CDR3 is TGTGCCAGCAGCGTAGATTTTACGGATCAGCCCCAGCATTTT. It encodes CASSVDFTDQPQHF.

This clone has more than one count but fewer than ten. This chain connects TRBV5-6 to TRBJ1-2; 12 bases agree with TRBD1. V dropped 4 bases and J dropped 4; count of bases not matched to a gene: 8. CDR3 size: 16 residues. The germline CDR1 and CDR2 sequences are SGHDT and YYEEEE. CDR3 loop: CASSLIRDRGLYGYTF. In nucleotides, the CDR3 is TGTGCCAGCAGCCTCATCCGGGACAGGGGGCTCTATGGCTACACCTTC.

This chain links TRBV29-1 with TRBJ2-5; no firm D call. Germline CDR1 is SQVTM and CDR2 is ANQGSEA. The V end lost 0 bases, the J end lost 5 bases, and 10 bases lay between the germline ends. This CDR3 is built from 13 residues. As DNA, the CDR3 is TGCAGCGTTGAAGAACATGGCTGGGAGACCCAGTACTTC. Residues: CSVEEHGWETQYF.